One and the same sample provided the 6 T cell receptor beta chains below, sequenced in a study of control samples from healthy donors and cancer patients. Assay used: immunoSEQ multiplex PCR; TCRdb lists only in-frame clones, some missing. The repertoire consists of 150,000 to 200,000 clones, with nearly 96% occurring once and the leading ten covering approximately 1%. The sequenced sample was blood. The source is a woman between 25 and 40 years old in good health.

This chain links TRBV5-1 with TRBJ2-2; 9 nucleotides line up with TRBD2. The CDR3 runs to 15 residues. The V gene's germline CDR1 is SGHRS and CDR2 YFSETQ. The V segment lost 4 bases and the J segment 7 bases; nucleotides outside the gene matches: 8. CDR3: CASSLGLASGGELFF. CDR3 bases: TGCGCCAGCAGCCTCGGACTAGCGTCAGGCGGGGAGCTGTTTTTT. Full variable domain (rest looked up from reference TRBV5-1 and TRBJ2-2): KAGVTQTPRYLIKTRGQQVTLSCSPISGHRSVSWYQQTPGQGLQFLFEYFSETQRNKGNFPGRFSGRQFSNSRSEMNVSTLELGDSALYLCASSLGLASGGELFFGEGSRLTVL.

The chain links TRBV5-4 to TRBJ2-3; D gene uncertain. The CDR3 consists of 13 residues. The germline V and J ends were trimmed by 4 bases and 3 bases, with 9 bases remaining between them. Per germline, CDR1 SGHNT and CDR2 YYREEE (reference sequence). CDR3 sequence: CASSPIDTDTQYF. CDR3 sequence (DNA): TGTGCCAGCAGCCCGATCGATACAGATACGCAGTATTTT.

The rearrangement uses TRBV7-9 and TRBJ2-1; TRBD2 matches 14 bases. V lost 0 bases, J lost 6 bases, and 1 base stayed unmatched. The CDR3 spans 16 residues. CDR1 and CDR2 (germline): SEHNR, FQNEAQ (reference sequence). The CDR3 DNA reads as TGTGCCAGCAGCTTAGCGGGGACTAGCGGGAGCAATGAGCAGTTCTTC. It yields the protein CASSLAGTSGSNEQFF.

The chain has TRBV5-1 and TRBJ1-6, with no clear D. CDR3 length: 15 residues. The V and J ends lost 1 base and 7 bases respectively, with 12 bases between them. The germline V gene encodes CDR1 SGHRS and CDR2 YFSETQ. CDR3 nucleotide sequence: TGCGCCAGCAGCTTGCAGGTGTCGGGGAATTCACCCCTCCACTTT. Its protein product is CASSLQVSGNSPLHF.

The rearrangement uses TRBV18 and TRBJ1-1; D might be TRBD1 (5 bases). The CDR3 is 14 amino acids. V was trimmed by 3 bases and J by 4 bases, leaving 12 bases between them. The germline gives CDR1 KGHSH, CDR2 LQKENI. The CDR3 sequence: CASSPGQAGTEAFF. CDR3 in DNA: TGTGCCAGCTCACCCGGACAAGCCGGCACTGAAGCTTTCTTT.

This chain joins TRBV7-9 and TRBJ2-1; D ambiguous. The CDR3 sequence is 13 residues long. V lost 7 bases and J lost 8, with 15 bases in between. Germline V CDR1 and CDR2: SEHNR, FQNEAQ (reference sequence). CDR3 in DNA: TGTGCCAGCACCCCCAGAGGCAGTGATGAGCAGTTCTTC. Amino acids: CASTPRGSDEQFF.